Presented here are 3 T cell receptor beta chains from one specimen sequenced in a study of T-cell reconstitution after alpha-beta-depleted transplantation in children. Using unique molecular identifiers, the investigators prepared the TCRbeta library. Each CDR3 protein gets one entry after TCRdb re-called the PCR reads with MiXCR. The data contain more than 200,000 distinct CDR3 sequences, approximately 9.9% of them singletons. Sequenced material: PBMCs from the stem cell graft donor, taken from the stem cell graft. The receptors originated from a human donor who donated a stem cell graft to a child with SCID.

This clonotype occurred many times. The V gene is TRBV5-1, the J gene TRBJ1-1, with D hard to call. The CDR3 has 13 residues. Trimming shortened V by 0 bases and J by 4 bases, and 7 bases separated the two germline ends. Germline-derived CDR1 and CDR2 are SGHRS and YFSETQ. The CDR3 region is CASSLVVSTEAFF. CDR3 DNA: TGCGCCAGCAGCTTGGTGGTGAGCACTGAAGCTTTCTTT.

This clonotype was seen only a few times. The CDR3 sequence is CASSLTSRGAYYGYTF. As DNA, the CDR3 is TGTGCCAGCAGCTTAACTTCGCGGGGGGCTTACTATGGCTACACCTTC. The chain joins TRBV7-2 to TRBJ1-2; D is possibly TRBD1 (6 bases). The V end lost 2 bases, the J end lost 3 bases, and 16 bases lay between the germline ends. The CDR3 consists of 16 residues. CDR1 and CDR2 (germline): SGHTA, FQGNSA.

This clonotype was recorded many times. This chain uses TRBV2 with TRBJ2-5; no clear D gene. V lost 5 bases and J lost 0, with 4 bases in between. The germline V gene encodes CDR1 SNHLY and CDR2 FYNNEI. The CDR3 has 12 residues. CDR3 nucleotides: TGTGCCAGCAGTATTTACCAAGAGACCCAGTACTTC. Its protein is CASSIYQETQYF.